This T cell receptor (beta chain) was identified during a study of T cell repertoires in cytomegalovirus infection (dated by TCRdb to about 2019). Concerning the study at large: Peptide stimulations targeted recently identified HLA-C-restricted CMV epitopes, whose presentation resists viral immunomodulation, together with well-studied HLA-B-restricted epitopes. Donor HLA type was relevant to the analysis, because carriage of CMV infection together with the matching HLA type was indicated by public TCR beta signatures. What the research found in general, with its limitations: The ex vivo response was dominated by HLA-C-restricted CMV-specific TCR beta clonotypes, which also provided the single most frequent clonotype in two of eight donors. Carriers of CMV infection plus the relevant HLA type were discriminated by the cumulative frequency of public TCR beta family members in the study cohort and in an independent roughly 340-donor cohort.

Data came from an Illumina HiSeq 1500. Clones were called with MiXCR by TCRdb after fastp trimmed the public reads at Q25, and only in-frame beta chains were retained. All rows with the same CDR3 protein become a single entry with the most common DNA and genes. In all, the sample holds hundreds of thousands of distinct CDR3 sequences, and roughly 28% of those were seen once. The ten largest clones take up 15% to 20% of the sample. A few counts support this clonotype. Its antigen is still unknown. No per-base quality is available; no much larger clone lies one base away. Sample treatment or condition, as interpreted from the label and publication: in vitro stimulation with specific CMV peptide epitopes to enrich CMV-specific T cells. From cysteine to phenylalanine, the CDR3 is 15 amino acids long. Just CDR3 DNA is preserved here, 45 bases in frame from base 1. At the junction V is shortened by 5 bases and J by 5 bases, with 15 bases in between. The germline V gene (reference sequence) gives CDR1 as LNHDA and CDR2 as SQIVND.

The rearrangement combines TRBV19 with TRBJ2-2; TRBD2 is a weak D gene call, 5 bases matching. The material sequenced was cultured PBMCs, taken from culture after CMV antigen stimulation. This TCR was sampled from a human donor in good health (CMV status not recorded). Some clones in this sample may be carry-over from other donors' samples. The CDR3 here reads CASSAYVGRTGELFF. The nucleotide sequence reads as follows: TGTGCCAGTAGTGCTTACGTAGGGAGAACCGGGGAGCTGTTTTTT.